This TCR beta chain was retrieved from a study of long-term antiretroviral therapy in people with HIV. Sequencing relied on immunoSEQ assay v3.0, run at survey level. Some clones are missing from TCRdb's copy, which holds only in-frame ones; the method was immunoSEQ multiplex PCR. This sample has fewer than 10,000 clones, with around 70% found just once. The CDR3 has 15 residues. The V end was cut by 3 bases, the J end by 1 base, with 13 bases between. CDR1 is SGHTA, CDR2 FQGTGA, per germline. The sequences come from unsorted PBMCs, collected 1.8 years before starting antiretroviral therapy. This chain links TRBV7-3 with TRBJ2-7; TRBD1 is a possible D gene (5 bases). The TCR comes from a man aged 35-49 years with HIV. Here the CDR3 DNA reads TGTGCCAGCAGCTTCCTTCCGACAGAATCCTACGAGCAGTACTTC. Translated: CASSFLPTESYEQYF.